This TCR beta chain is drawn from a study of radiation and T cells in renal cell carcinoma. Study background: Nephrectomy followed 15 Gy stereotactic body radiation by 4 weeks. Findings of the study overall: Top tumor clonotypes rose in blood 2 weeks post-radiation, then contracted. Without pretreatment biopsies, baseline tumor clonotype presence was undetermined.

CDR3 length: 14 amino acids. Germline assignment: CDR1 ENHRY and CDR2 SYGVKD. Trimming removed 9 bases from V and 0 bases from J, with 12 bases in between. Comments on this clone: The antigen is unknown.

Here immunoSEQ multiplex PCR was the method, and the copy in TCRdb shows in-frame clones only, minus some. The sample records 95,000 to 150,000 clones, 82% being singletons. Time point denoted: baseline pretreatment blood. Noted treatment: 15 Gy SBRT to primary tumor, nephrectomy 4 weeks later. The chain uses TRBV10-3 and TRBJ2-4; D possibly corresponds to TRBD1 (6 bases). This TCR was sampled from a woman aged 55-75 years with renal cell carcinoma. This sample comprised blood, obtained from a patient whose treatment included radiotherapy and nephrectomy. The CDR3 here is CAISQGLAKNIQYF. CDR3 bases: TGTGCCATTTCACAGGGTTTAGCCAAAAACATTCAGTACTTC.